This T cell receptor beta chain emerged from a study of blood T cell repertoires in COVID-19. Study context: Acute and convalescent COVID-19 samples came from the United States, Italy and Spain. T cells, B-cell-depleted T cells, or PBMCs supplied cDNA or gDNA.

This clone was detected once. Original processing notes: For nucleated cells, counts were estimated from reference gene primer amplification. Clones were sequenced by immunoSEQ multiplex PCR, and TCRdb holds only the in-frame ones, with some missing. V and J calls and clone size come straight from that table; D and trimming were deduced from the DNA. The table lists approximately 94,000 clones, around four fifths of them singletons. The CDR3 has 16 amino acids. V trimming: 1 base; J trimming: 0 bases; junction bases outside the gene matches: 5. Germline-derived CDR1 and CDR2 are SGHDN and FVKESK. Sequencing was carried out using peripheral blood. This clonotype originated in a woman in her seventies with acute or convalescent COVID-19. This rearrangement joins TRBV14 to TRBJ2-5; 7 positions match TRBD2. CDR3 sequence: CASSQGLGLNQETQYF. CDR3 coding DNA: TGTGCCAGCAGCCAAGGGTTGGGACTAAACCAAGAGACCCAGTACTTC.